This TCR beta chain is drawn from a study of T cells in Graves' hyperthyroidism and ophthalmopathy. Study results and caveats: Ophthalmopathy prediction by the model preceded onset by a median approximately six months.

CDR3 length: 14 amino acids. The germline CDR1 and CDR2 sequences are SNHLY and FYNNEI. The V end was cut by 6 bases, the J end by 4 bases, with 12 bases between. From RNA transcripts, TCR beta CDR3 regions were amplified. The HTBI primer set drove a first-round RT-PCR of the TCR CDR3. In TCRdb, the multiplex PCR reads were re-called with MiXCR into one record per CDR3 protein. The sample carries roughly 700,000 distinct CDR3 sequences, around a sixth recorded once. Concerning this clonotype: Its antigen is still unknown.

The rearrangement links TRBV2 to TRBJ1-4; no definite D call. The sequence came from a man between 45 and 60 years old with Graves' hyperthyroidism. The sequenced sample consisted of blood. The CDR3 reads CASRGRRGNEKLFF. The DNA of the CDR3 is TGTGCCAGCAGAGGACGGCGGGGTAATGAAAAACTGTTTTTT.